Presented here are 20 T cell receptor beta chains from one specimen sequenced in a study of cytomegalovirus exposure and HLA in healthy donors. PCR used 60 Vbeta primers and 13 Jbeta primers. The protocol was immunoSEQ multiplex PCR, while the TCRdb copy is restricted to in-frame clones and leaves out a portion. Of 90,000 or so clones in the sample, about two thirds were seen once. Sequencing was carried out using PBMCs. The receptors stem from a woman aged 45-59 years in good health and CMV-seropositive.

This clone has only a few counts. This chain joins TRBV5-5 and TRBJ2-5; 10 positions agree with TRBD2. The J segment lost 5 bases and the V segment lost 0 bases, leaving 10 bases of the junction unmatched. This CDR3 contains 17 residues. From germline, CDR1 is SGHKS and CDR2 YYEKEE (reference sequence). In DNA, the CDR3 is TGTGCCAGCAGCTTGGAAGCTAGCGGGAGTTTTGGGGAGACCCAGTACTTC. Translating it yields CASSLEASGSFGETQYF.

A single count supports this clone. This chain joins TRBV25-1 and TRBJ2-7; 7 bases are a match to TRBD1. Germline lookup yields CDR1 MGHDK and CDR2 SYGVNS. Trimming at V came to 2 bases and at J to 9 bases, leaving 10 bases not matched to a gene. The CDR3 has 14 residues. CDR3 in DNA: TGTGCCAGCAGTGAAGTTCACAGGGGTCGTGTGCAGTACTTC. Amino acids: CASSEVHRGRVQYF.

The chain couples TRBV28 to TRBJ2-7; TRBD2 matches 8 bases. The CDR3 is 15 residues long. Germline values: CDR1 MDHEN, CDR2 SYDVKM. The V and J ends lost 6 bases and 5 bases, in that order; junction bases with no gene match: 12. The CDR3: CASRPSGQTLDEQYF. CDR3 nucleotide sequence: TGTGCCAGCAGACCTAGCGGGCAGACTTTGGACGAGCAGTACTTC.

The chain employs TRBV18 and TRBJ2-7; 9 nucleotides line up with TRBD1. The CDR3 length is 20 residues. Unmatched junction bases numbered 15, after V lost 0 bases and J lost 0 bases. Looked up from germline, CDR1 is KGHSH and CDR2 is LQKENI. The CDR3 sequence: CASSPPRPGQGRLSSYEQYF. The DNA of the CDR3 is TGTGCCAGCTCACCACCGCGACCGGGACAGGGACGACTTAGCTCCTACGAGCAGTACTTC.

The V gene is TRBV5-1, the J gene TRBJ2-1; TRBD2 agrees at 7 bases. In germline, CDR1 is SGHRS, CDR2 YFSETQ. This CDR3 has 15 residues. Unmatched junction bases numbered 11, after V lost 4 bases and J lost 7 bases. The CDR3 sequence: CASSGHGGSWNEQFF. The CDR3 DNA is TGCGCCAGCAGCGGCCACGGCGGGAGTTGGAATGAGCAGTTCTTC.

V is TRBV2 and J is TRBJ1-2, with D perhaps matching TRBD1 (6 bases). With 0 bases removed from V and 5 bases from J, the gap between germline ends came to 16 bases. In germline, CDR1 is SNHLY, CDR2 FYNNEI. The CDR3 contains 16 residues. CDR3 bases: TGTGCCAGCAGTGAAGCGCGGGGGGGCCGGGAATATGGCTACACCTTC. Translating it yields CASSEARGGREYGYTF.

This chain joins TRBV28 and TRBJ2-7; D possibly corresponds to TRBD1 (6 bases). Germline V CDR1 and CDR2: MDHEN, SYDVKM. Trimming removed 7 bases from V and 4 bases from J, with 11 bases in between. CDR3 size: 12 residues. CDR3 bases: TGTGCCAGCACAACAGGGATATACGAGCAGTACTTC. Protein: CASTTGIYEQYF.

This clone was observed a handful of times. V usage is TRBV7-3 and J usage is TRBJ1-5; 9 bases agree with TRBD1. Germline CDR1 and CDR2: SGHTA and FQGTGA. V dropped 8 bases and J dropped 1; count of bases not matched to a gene: 6. The length of the CDR3 is 15 residues. CDR3 DNA: TGTGCCAGCTTACAGGGGGCGATGAGCAATCAGCCCCAGCATTTT. Protein product: CASLQGAMSNQPQHF.

The chain links TRBV4-1 to TRBJ2-3; 11 bases match TRBD1. From germline, CDR1 is MGHRA and CDR2 YSYEKL. V lost 3 bases, J lost 6 bases, and 2 bases stayed unmatched. The length of the CDR3 is 14 residues. CDR3 loop: CASSQGQGGDTQYF. For the CDR3, the DNA is TGCGCCAGCAGCCAGGGACAGGGGGGGGATACGCAGTATTTT.

This clone occurred once. V is TRBV2 and J is TRBJ2-1; 10 nucleotides match TRBD2. CDR3 length equals 14 residues. Germline V gives CDR1 SNHLY, CDR2 FYNNEI. Unmatched junction bases numbered 6, after V lost 8 bases and J lost 5 bases. The CDR3 region has the DNA TGTGCCAGCGACCTCGGACTAGCGGACAATGAGCAGTTCTTC. This sequence encodes CASDLGLADNEQFF.

This clone was seen more than once but under ten times. The rearrangement joins TRBV5-1 to TRBJ2-3; the match to TRBD2 covers 7 bases. V lost 3 bases, J lost 1 base, and 11 bases stayed unmatched. This CDR3 has 17 amino acids. Germline CDR1 is SGHRS and CDR2 is YFSETQ. The CDR3 DNA reads as TGCGCCAGCAGCTCCGACGCCGGCGGGAGCGGCACAGATACGCAGTATTTT. Translating gives CASSSDAGGSGTDTQYF.

This clone was picked up one time. The V call is TRBV6-1, the J call TRBJ1-1; D call uncertain. The CDR3 is made up of 13 amino acids. V was clipped by 6 bases and J by 3 bases, with 11 bases between them. CDR1 is MNHNS, CDR2 SASEGT, per germline. The CDR3 loop is CASSRPGDTEAFF. Here the CDR3 DNA reads TGTGCCAGCAGCCGCCCCGGGGACACTGAAGCTTTCTTT.

The gene calls are TRBV6-5 and TRBJ2-7; 10 bases map to TRBD2. The germline CDR1 and CDR2 sequences are MNHEY and SVGAGI. Germline trimming cut 6 bases from V and 1 base from J; bases unmatched to any gene: 6. The CDR3 has 15 amino acids. CDR3 amino acids: CASRPGLADSYEQYF. For the CDR3, the DNA is TGTGCCAGCAGACCCGGACTAGCGGATTCCTACGAGCAGTACTTC.

The chain combines TRBV5-1 with TRBJ2-3, with TRBD2 identical over 16 bases. With V trimmed by 4 bases and J by 3 bases, 11 bases remained unmatched. Germline V gene lookup returns CDR1 SGHRS and CDR2 YFSETQ. The CDR3 is 19 amino acids. The CDR3 DNA follows: TGCGCCAGCAGCCCGGGGGGACTAGCGGGAGGGCCTGATACAGATACGCAGTATTTT. This encodes CASSPGGLAGGPDTDTQYF.

V gene TRBV6-5 combines with J gene TRBJ2-7, with 14 bases matching TRBD2. The V segment lost 5 bases and the J segment 6 bases; nucleotides outside the gene matches: 6. Germline V CDR1 and CDR2: MNHEY, SVGAGI. CDR3 length: 15 amino acids. In DNA, the CDR3 is TGTGCCAGCAGTCTGGGACTAGCGGGAGTCGGCGAGCAGTACTTC. It yields the protein CASSLGLAGVGEQYF.

CDR3 in amino acids: CASSLAGVPGTGELFF. CDR3 DNA: TGCGCCAGCAGCTTGGCCGGGGTACCTGGGACCGGGGAGCTGTTTTTT. This chain connects TRBV5-1 to TRBJ2-2; possibly TRBD2 for D (5 bases). V lost 0 bases and J 5 bases, leaving 14 bases between the germline ends. CDR1 is SGHRS, CDR2 YFSETQ, per germline. This CDR3 is built from 16 residues.

This clone was picked up a small number of times. The chain couples TRBV6-4 to TRBJ1-1, with D possibly matching TRBD1 (5 bases). The CDR3 is made up of 13 amino acids. Looked up from germline, CDR1 is MRHNA and CDR2 is SNTAGT. Deletions cut 8 bases from V and 0 bases from J, with 10 bases between. CDR3 residues: CASGADMNTEAFF. CDR3 DNA: TGTGCCAGCGGGGCCGATATGAACACTGAAGCTTTCTTT.

The V gene is TRBV19, the J gene TRBJ1-1; TRBD1 is a possible D gene (6 bases). V was clipped by 6 bases and J by 0 bases, with 17 bases between them. The V gene's germline CDR1 is LNHDA and CDR2 SQIVND (reference sequence). The CDR3 has 16 amino acids. The CDR3 sequence: CASRIPGHPMNTEAFF. For the CDR3, the DNA is TGTGCCAGTAGGATTCCGGGACACCCGATGAACACTGAAGCTTTCTTT.

This clone was observed a few times. This chain connects TRBV28 to TRBJ2-3; 9 nucleotides align to TRBD1. CDR1 is MDHEN and CDR2 is SYDVKM in the germline V gene. This CDR3 has 15 amino acids. V lost 6 bases to trimming and J lost 4 bases; unmatched junction nucleotides: 8. In nucleotides, the CDR3 is TGTGCCAGCAGCCTGGGGGGACAGGGCGCAGATACGCAGTATTTT. It yields the protein CASSLGGQGADTQYF.

There are a few counts of this clone. V is TRBV28 and J is TRBJ2-7; TRBD1 is a possible D gene (6 bases). The CDR3 loop spans 15 amino acids. Germline CDR1 is MDHEN and CDR2 is SYDVKM. Trimming took 6 bases from V and 0 from J, leaving 15 bases between them. CDR3 bases: TGTGCCAGCAGGCGCCACAGGGCTCTCTCCTACGAGCAGTACTTC. Translation: CASRRHRALSYEQYF.